This is a list of T cell receptor beta chains from one sample in a study of blood T cell repertoires in COVID-19. Repertoires were generated with immunoSEQ multiplex PCR, while TCRdb's copy carries only in-frame clones and drops some. Among about 180,000 clones listed, 80% to 85% were seen once. The sequencing sample was made of peripheral blood. The receptors here all came from an elderly woman with COVID-19, enrolled during active disease. Each CDR3 is given with its conserved first and last residue. The D gene is left open where the match is weak. Clone size appears in some rows only: once, few, many, or a class for an expanded clone.

clone_size	v_call	d_call	j_call	cdr3_nt	cdr3_aa
NA	TRBV6-1	NA	TRBJ1-2	TGTGCCAGCAGTGAACAGGGATCAAACTATGGCTACACCTTC	CASSEQGSNYGYTF
NA	TRBV2	TRBD1	TRBJ2-1	TGTGCCAGCAGTCTGACAGGGGGCTTATCACGGGAGCAGTTCTTC	CASSLTGGLSREQFF
NA	TRBV3-1/TRBV3-2	NA	TRBJ1-4	TGTGCCAGCAGCCAAGATTGGCAGGGTAATGAAAAACTGTTTTTT	CASSQDWQGNEKLFF
NA	TRBV11-2	NA	TRBJ1-2	TGTGCCAGCAGCTTAGTAGGTTTGGGGGCGCAAGGCTACACCTTC	CASSLVGLGAQGYTF
NA	TRBV5-1	NA	TRBJ1-1	TGCGCCAGCAGCCTGGGTGTAGACAGACCCACTGAAGCTTTCTTT	CASSLGVDRPTEAFF
NA	TRBV4-3	NA	TRBJ2-5	TGCGCCAGCAGCCTAACGGGAGGGGGCGAGACCCAGTACTTC	CASSLTGGGETQYF
NA	TRBV12-1	NA	TRBJ1-4	TGTGCCAGCAGCTTGGACAGGGTTACGACAACTAATGAAAAACTGTTTTTT	CASSLDRVTTTNEKLFF
NA	TRBV30	TRBD2	TRBJ2-7	TGTGCCTTAAAAAGCGGGGGATCCTACGAGCAGTACTTC	CALKSGGSYEQYF
NA	TRBV27	TRBD1	TRBJ2-1	TGTGCCAGCAGTTTACTCCCCAGGGGGTACAATGAGCAGTTCTTC	CASSLLPRGYNEQFF
NA	TRBV29-1	NA	TRBJ2-7	TGCAGCGTTACAGCGGCGACGGGACTTCCGGAGCAGTACTTC	CSVTAATGLPEQYF
NA	TRBV3-1/TRBV3-2	NA	TRBJ2-7	TGTGCCAGCAGCCAACGACAGGAAACGAGCTCCTACGAGCAGTACTTC	CASSQRQETSSYEQYF
NA	TRBV7-8	NA	TRBJ2-1	TGTGCCAGCAGCCGAGACTACCCCATTTCCTACAATGAGCAGTTCTTC	CASSRDYPISYNEQFF
NA	TRBV5-5	NA	TRBJ1-2	TGTGCCAGCAGCCTTGGGCGTTGGCAGGATAACTATGGCTACACCTTC	CASSLGRWQDNYGYTF
NA	TRBV7-2	NA	TRBJ1-1	TGTGCCAGCAGCTTTTCCGGGGGTTCGAACACTGAAGCTTTCTTT	CASSFSGGSNTEAFF
NA	TRBV27	NA	TRBJ2-1	TGTGCCAGCAGTCCCCCGGGGGATGAGCAGTTCTTC	CASSPPGDEQFF
NA	TRBV7-9	TRBD2	TRBJ2-1	TGTGCCAGCAGCACCTCCGGGACTAGCGGGGCAAATCAGTTCTTC	CASSTSGTSGANQFF
NA	TRBV10-3	TRBD1	TRBJ2-3	TGTGCCATCAGTGAGGGGACAGACTTCACAGATACGCAGTATTTT	CAISEGTDFTDTQYF
once	TRBV27	NA	TRBJ1-6	TGTGCCAGCAGCCAACAGGCTCTCTCCTATAATTCACCCCTCCACTTT	CASSQQALSYNSPLHF
NA	TRBV5-1	TRBD2	TRBJ2-1	TGCGCCAGCAGCTCCCAGGGTAGCGGGGTGTACAATGAGCAGTTCTTC	CASSSQGSGVYNEQFF
few	TRBV5-5	TRBD1	TRBJ1-2	TGTGCCAGCAGCCAAGGACAGGGAGGGGTTTACTATGGCTACACCTTC	CASSQGQGGVYYGYTF
NA	TRBV18	NA	TRBJ2-1	TGTGCCAGCTCACCACCTAGCGGTGGCTACAATGAGCAGTTCTTC	CASSPPSGGYNEQFF
few	TRBV7-9	TRBD1	TRBJ1-1	TGTGCCAGCAGCCTCGACAGGGGCGCCTTTCGGGAAAACACTGAAGCTTTCTTT	CASSLDRGAFRENTEAFF
NA	TRBV19	TRBD2	TRBJ2-6	TGTGCCAGTAGACTGGGGACTAGCGGGAGGGCCTCTGGGGCCAACGTCCTGACTTTC	CASRLGTSGRASGANVLTF
few	TRBV7-9	NA	TRBJ2-1	TGTGCCAGCAGCTTGGGCGGGGCGAGCTCCTACAATGAGCAGTTCTTC	CASSLGGASSYNEQFF
NA	TRBV28	TRBD1	TRBJ2-7	TGTGCCAGCAGTGGGACAGGGGGCGTTTACGAGCAGTACTTC	CASSGTGGVYEQYF
NA	TRBV7-7	TRBD1	TRBJ2-5	TGTGCTAGCAGCTTCCGACAGGGGCTCCAAGAGACCCAGTACTTC	CASSFRQGLQETQYF
NA	TRBV25-1	TRBD2	TRBJ2-1	TGTGCCAGCAGTGACCCGCGGGGGGGGTCCTACAATGAGCAGTTCTTC	CASSDPRGGSYNEQFF
NA	TRBV7-9	NA	TRBJ2-1	TGTGCCAGCAGCTTTCAGCAAGGGGCCTTAGGTCGGTTCTTC	CASSFQQGALGRFF
NA	TRBV19	TRBD1	TRBJ1-6	TGTGCCAGTAGTATGCTCCGGGACAGGCCTACTAATTCACCCCTCCACTTT	CASSMLRDRPTNSPLHF
NA	TRBV20-1	TRBD2	TRBJ2-3	TGCAGTGCTAGTGGGGTGCAGTCTAGCGGGGTGATAGATACGCAGTATTTT	CSASGVQSSGVIDTQYF
NA	TRBV5-5	NA	TRBJ2-2	TGTGCCAGCAGCTTGAAAGGGGCGCCCGACACCGGGGAGCTGTTTTTT	CASSLKGAPDTGELFF
NA	TRBV2	TRBD1	TRBJ2-7	TGTGCCTGGAACAGGGGTCCTCCCTACGAGCAGTACTTC	CAWNRGPPYEQYF
NA	TRBV15	NA	TRBJ1-2	TGTGCCACCAGCAGAGACGCAGGCTATGGCTACACCTTC	CATSRDAGYGYTF
few	TRBV3-1/TRBV3-2	NA	TRBJ1-3	TGTGCCAGCAGCCAAGGGGGCGCATACTCTGGAAACACCATATATTTT	CASSQGGAYSGNTIYF
few	TRBV14	TRBD1	TRBJ2-7	TGTGCCAGCAGCCAGTTGGGACAGTCGTACGAGCAGTACTTC	CASSQLGQSYEQYF
NA	TRBV4-2	NA	TRBJ2-5	TGTGCCAGCAGCCAAGATTGGGGCACCCAGTTGGGGACCCAGTACTTC	CASSQDWGTQLGTQYF
few	TRBV5-5	NA	TRBJ2-7	TGTGCCAGCAGCTTGGAACCTAATGCTGTCTACGAGCAGTACTTC	CASSLEPNAVYEQYF
NA	TRBV7-8	TRBD1	TRBJ2-5	TGTGCCAGCAGCCATACCGGGACAGGGTTAGAAGAGACCCAGTACTTC	CASSHTGTGLEETQYF
NA	TRBV4-3	TRBD1	TRBJ2-3	TGCGCCAGCAGCCCATTCACGCAGGGGGCTTCTGCGGATACGCAGTATTTT	CASSPFTQGASADTQYF
NA	TRBV4-3	NA	TRBJ1-5	TGCGCCAGCAGCCAATCCCTATTCACCCCCCCCCAGCATTTT	CASSQSLFTPPQHF
NA	TRBV5-8	NA	TRBJ2-4	TGTGCCAGCAGCTTGGCCAGAGACTCATTTCAGTACTTC	CASSLARDSFQYF
NA	TRBV19	NA	TRBJ2-6	TGTGCCAGTAGTATTCCAGGCCGATCTGGGGCCAACGTCCTGACTTTC	CASSIPGRSGANVLTF
NA	TRBV18	TRBD1	TRBJ1-6	TGTGCCAGCTCAGTTCAGGGGGCGTATAATTCACCCCTCCACTTT	CASSVQGAYNSPLHF
NA	TRBV7-9	NA	TRBJ2-3	TGTGCCAGCAGCTTAGCGCAGGGGAGTAGCACAGATACGCAGTATTTT	CASSLAQGSSTDTQYF
NA	TRBV11-2	NA	TRBJ2-4	TGTGCCAGCAGCTTAGGGGGGGACGACATTCAGTACTTC	CASSLGGDDIQYF
NA	TRBV19	NA	TRBJ1-5	TGTGCCAGCAATCAGGGTTTCGGCCAGCCCCAGCATTTT	CASNQGFGQPQHF
NA	TRBV5-1	NA	TRBJ2-4	TGCGCCAGCAGCCGCCCCAATGGCAACAAAAACATTCAGTACTTC	CASSRPNGNKNIQYF
NA	TRBV3-1/TRBV3-2	TRBD2	TRBJ2-1	TGTGCCAGCAGCCCCCGGCGGGCTAGCGGGAGCTCCTACAATGAGCAGTTCTTC	CASSPRRASGSSYNEQFF
NA	TRBV7-2	NA	TRBJ2-1	TGTGCCAGCAGCTTATTCCCCCGTGAGCAGTTCTTC	CASSLFPREQFF
NA	TRBV27	TRBD1	TRBJ1-2	TGTGCCAGCAGTGCAGGGGGCGCCTATGGCTACACCTTC	CASSAGGAYGYTF
NA	TRBV19	NA	TRBJ1-5	TGTGCCAGTAGTATTTTTGGAGGGTATAGCAATCAGCCCCAGCATTTT	CASSIFGGYSNQPQHF
NA	TRBV4-1	TRBD2	TRBJ2-3	TGCGCCAGCAGCCAAGATGAACCAGCGGGGGGCACAGATACGCAGTATTTT	CASSQDEPAGGTDTQYF
NA	TRBV6-5	TRBD1	TRBJ1-2	TGTGCCAGCAAGCCGGGACAGGGGTCCTATGGCTACACCTTC	CASKPGQGSYGYTF